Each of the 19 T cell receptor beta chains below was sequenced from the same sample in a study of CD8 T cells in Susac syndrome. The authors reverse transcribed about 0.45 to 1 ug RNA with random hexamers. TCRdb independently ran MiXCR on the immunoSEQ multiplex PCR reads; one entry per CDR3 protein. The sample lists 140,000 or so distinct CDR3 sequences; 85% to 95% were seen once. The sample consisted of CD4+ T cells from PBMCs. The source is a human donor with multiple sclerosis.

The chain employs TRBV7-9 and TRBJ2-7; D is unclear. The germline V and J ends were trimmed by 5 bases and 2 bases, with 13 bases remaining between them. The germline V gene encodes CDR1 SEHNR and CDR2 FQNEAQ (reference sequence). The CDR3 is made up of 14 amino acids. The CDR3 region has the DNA TGTGCCAGCAGCCTAGTCGGCGGAACCTACGAGCAGTACTTC. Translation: CASSLVGGTYEQYF.

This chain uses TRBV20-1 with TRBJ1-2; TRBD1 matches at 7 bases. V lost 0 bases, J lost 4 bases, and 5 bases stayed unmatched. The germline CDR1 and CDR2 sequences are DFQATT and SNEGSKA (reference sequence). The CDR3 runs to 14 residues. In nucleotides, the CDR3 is TGCAGTGCTAGAGATCTACAGGGGATCTATGGCTACACCTTC. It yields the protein CSARDLQGIYGYTF.

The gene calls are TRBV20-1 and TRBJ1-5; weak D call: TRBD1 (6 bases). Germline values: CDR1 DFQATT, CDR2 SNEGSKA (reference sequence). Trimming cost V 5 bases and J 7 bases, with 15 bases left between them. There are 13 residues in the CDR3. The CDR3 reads CSAVQGSGQPQHF. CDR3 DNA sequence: TGCAGTGCTGTTCAGGGGAGCGGGCAGCCCCAGCATTTT.

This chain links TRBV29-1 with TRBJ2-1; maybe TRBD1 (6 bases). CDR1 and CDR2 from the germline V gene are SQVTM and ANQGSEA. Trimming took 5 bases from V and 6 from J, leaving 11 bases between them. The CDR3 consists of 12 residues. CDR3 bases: TGCAGCGTTTTAAGAGGGGGCAATGAGCAGTTCTTC. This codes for CSVLRGGNEQFF.

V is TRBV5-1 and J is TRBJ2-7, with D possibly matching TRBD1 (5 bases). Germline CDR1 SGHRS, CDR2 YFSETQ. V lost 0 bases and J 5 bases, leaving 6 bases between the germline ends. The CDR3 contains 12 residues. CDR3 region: CASSLEGDEQYF. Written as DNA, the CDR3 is TGCGCCAGCAGCTTGGAAGGGGACGAGCAGTACTTC.

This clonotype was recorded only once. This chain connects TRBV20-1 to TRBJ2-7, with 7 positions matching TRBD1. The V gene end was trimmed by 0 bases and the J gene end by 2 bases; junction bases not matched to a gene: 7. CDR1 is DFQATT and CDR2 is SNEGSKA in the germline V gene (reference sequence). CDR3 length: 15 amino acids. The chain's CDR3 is CSARERTGLPYEQYF. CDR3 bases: TGCAGTGCTAGAGAAAGGACAGGCCTTCCCTACGAGCAGTACTTC.

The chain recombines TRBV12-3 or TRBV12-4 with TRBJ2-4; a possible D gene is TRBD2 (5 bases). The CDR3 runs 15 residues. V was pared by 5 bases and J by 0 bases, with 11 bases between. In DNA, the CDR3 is TGTGCCAGCAGTGGACTGGTTGTAGCCAAAAACATTCAGTACTTC. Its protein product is CASSGLVVAKNIQYF.

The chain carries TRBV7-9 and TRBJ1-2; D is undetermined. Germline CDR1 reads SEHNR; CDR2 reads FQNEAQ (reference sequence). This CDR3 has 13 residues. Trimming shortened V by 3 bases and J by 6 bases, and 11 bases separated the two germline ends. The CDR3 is CASSFDGRNGYTF. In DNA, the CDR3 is TGTGCCAGCAGCTTCGACGGGAGGAATGGCTACACCTTC.

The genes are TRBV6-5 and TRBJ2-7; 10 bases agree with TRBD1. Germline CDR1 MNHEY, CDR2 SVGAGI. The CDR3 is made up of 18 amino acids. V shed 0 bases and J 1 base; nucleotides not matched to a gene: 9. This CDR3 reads CASSYSIGTGAGSYEQYF. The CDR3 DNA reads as TGTGCCAGCAGTTACTCGATCGGGACAGGGGCTGGGTCCTACGAGCAGTACTTC.

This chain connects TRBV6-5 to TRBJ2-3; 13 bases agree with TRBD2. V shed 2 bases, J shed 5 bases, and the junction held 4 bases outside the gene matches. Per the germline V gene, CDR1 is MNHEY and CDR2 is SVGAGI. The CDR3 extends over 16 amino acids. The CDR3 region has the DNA TGTGCCAGCAGTTACATAGGACTAGCGGGGGTAGATACGCAGTATTTT. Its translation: CASSYIGLAGVDTQYF.

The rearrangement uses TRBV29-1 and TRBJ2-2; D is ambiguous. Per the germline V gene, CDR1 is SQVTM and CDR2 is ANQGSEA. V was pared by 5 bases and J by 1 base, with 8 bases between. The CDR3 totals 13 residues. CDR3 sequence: CSVHNRNTGELFF. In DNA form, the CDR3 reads TGCAGCGTTCACAACAGGAACACCGGGGAGCTGTTTTTT.

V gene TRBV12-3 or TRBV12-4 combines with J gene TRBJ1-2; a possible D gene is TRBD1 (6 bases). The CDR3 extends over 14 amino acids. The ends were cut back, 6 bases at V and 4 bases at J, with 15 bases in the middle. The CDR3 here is CASRLEQGTYGYTF. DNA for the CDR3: TGTGCCAGCAGACTGGAACAGGGCACCTATGGCTACACCTTC.

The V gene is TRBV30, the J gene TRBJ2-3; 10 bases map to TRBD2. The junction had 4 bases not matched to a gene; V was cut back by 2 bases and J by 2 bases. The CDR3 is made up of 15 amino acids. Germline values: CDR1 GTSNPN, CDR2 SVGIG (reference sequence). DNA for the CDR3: TGTGCCTGGAGTAACCTAGCGGGGGTCACAGATACGCAGTATTTT. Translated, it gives CAWSNLAGVTDTQYF.

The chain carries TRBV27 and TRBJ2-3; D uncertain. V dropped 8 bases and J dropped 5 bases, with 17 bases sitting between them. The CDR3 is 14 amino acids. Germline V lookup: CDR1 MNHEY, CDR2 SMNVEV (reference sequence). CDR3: CASFGVGFGDTQYF. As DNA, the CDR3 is TGTGCCAGCTTTGGCGTAGGGTTCGGAGATACGCAGTATTTT.

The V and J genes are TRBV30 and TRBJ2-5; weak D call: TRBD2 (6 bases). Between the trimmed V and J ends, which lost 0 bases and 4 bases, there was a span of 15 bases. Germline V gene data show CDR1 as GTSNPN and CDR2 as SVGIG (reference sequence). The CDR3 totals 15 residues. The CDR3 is CAWSVSRGKLETQYF. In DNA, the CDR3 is TGTGCCTGGAGTGTGAGTCGGGGGAAATTAGAGACCCAGTACTTC.

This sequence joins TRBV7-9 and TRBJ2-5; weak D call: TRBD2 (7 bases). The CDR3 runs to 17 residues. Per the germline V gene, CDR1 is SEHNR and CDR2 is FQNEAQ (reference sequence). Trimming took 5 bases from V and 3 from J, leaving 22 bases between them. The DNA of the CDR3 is TGTGCCAGCAGCCATCGGTGGGGGGGCGCCCAGAAAGAGACCCAGTACTTC. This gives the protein CASSHRWGGAQKETQYF.

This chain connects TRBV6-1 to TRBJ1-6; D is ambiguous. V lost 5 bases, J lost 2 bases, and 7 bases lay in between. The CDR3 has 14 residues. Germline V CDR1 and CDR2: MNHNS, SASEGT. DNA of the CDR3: TGTGCCAGCAGTTCTGGGCCCTATAATTCACCCCTCCACTTT. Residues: CASSSGPYNSPLHF.

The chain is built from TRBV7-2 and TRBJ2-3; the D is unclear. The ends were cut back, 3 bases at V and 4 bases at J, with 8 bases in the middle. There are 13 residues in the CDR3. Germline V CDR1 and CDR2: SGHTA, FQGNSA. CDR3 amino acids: CASSFTPADTQYF. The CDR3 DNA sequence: TGTGCCAGCAGCTTCACTCCGGCAGATACGCAGTATTTT. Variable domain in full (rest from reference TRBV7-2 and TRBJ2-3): GAGVSQSPSNKVTEKGKDVELRCDPISGHTALYWYRQSLGQGLEFLIYFQGNSAPDKSGLPSDRFSAERTGGSVSTLTIQRTQQEDSAVYLCASSFTPADTQYFGPGTRLTVL.

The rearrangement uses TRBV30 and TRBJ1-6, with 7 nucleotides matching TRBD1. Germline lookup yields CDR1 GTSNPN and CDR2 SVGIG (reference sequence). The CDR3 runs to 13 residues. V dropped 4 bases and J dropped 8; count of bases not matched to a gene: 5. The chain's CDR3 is CAWNRDSDSPLHF. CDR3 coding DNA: TGTGCCTGGAACCGGGACAGTGATTCACCCCTCCACTTT.